This passage covers 25 T cell receptor beta chains from one sample sequenced in a study of regulatory T cells in long-lasting Graves disease. Stated time point: newly diagnosed GD, antithyroid drugs for less than 3 months. The TCR library was prepared using RNA isolated from PBMCs. The authors built TCR beta libraries using iRepertoire HTBI primers and Arm-PCR of CDR3 regions. Each CDR3 protein gets one entry after TCRdb re-called the multiplex PCR reads with MiXCR. The table records a few hundred thousand distinct CDR3 sequences, 15% of them present only once. In addition, the sample was reused for a study of T cells in Graves' hyperthyroidism and ophthalmopathy.

Sample: peripheral blood mononuclear cells (PBMCs), taken at new diagnosis, from a patient treated with antithyroid drugs. All receptors come from a woman aged 40-49 years with Graves disease.

J is TRBJ2-7 and V is TRBV7-2, with 7 nucleotides matching TRBD1. The V gene end was trimmed by 0 bases and the J gene end by 4 bases; junction bases not matched to a gene: 6. Germline CDR1 is SGHTA and CDR2 is FQGNSA. The CDR3 is 15 residues long. The CDR3 coding sequence is TGTGCCAGCAGCTTAGCGTCAGGGGGATGGTACGAGCAGTACTTC. Its translation is CASSLASGGWYEQYF.

On this clonotype: A much larger clone lies a single base off, so this may be a read error. The chain links TRBV6-1 to TRBJ2-5; D is unresolved. The CDR3 contains 12 residues. CDR1 MNHNS and CDR2 SASEGT come from the germline V gene. The V gene lost 5 bases and the J gene lost 4 bases, with 8 bases spanning the gap. The CDR3 DNA is TGTGCCAGCAGTCACGTCGGAGAGACCCAGTACTTC. Translated, it gives CASSHVGETQYF.

The chain combines TRBV18 with TRBJ2-1, with a possible D match to TRBD1 (6 bases). The germline V and J ends were trimmed by 4 bases and 9 bases, with 10 bases remaining between them. Per germline, CDR1 KGHSH and CDR2 LQKENI. CDR3 length: 12 amino acids. CDR3 coding DNA: TGTGCCAGCTCACACAGGGAAGGTGAGCAGTTCTTC. Its protein is CASSHREGEQFF. The whole variable domain, remainder taken from reference TRBV18 and TRBJ2-1, is NAGVMQNPRHLVRRRGQEARLRCSPMKGHSHVYWYRQLPEEGLKFMVYLQKENIIDESGMPKERFSAEFPKEGPSILRIQQVVRGDSAAYFCASSHREGEQFFGPGTRLTVL.

The V gene is TRBV24-1, the J gene TRBJ2-3, with TRBD2 matching 7 bases. Trimming cost V 9 bases and J 14 bases; bases outside gene matches: 13. Germline CDR1 reads KGHDR; CDR2 reads SFDVKD. The CDR3 is 12 amino acids. The CDR3 bases are TGTGCCACCGAAGGCCCGGTGGGACTACGGTATTTT. Translating gives CATEGPVGLRYF.

In its sample, this clonotype was seen a few times. The chain links TRBV5-1 to TRBJ2-5, with D possibly matching TRBD1 (6 bases). The ends were cut back, 4 bases at V and 2 bases at J, with 18 bases in the middle. The germline CDR1 and CDR2 sequences are SGHRS and YFSETQ. This CDR3 has 16 residues. CDR3 loop: CASSGRYGQGQETQYF. CDR3 DNA sequence: TGCGCCAGCAGCGGAAGATATGGCCAGGGGCAAGAGACCCAGTACTTC.

This clonotype was counted between two and nine times. This chain's CDR3 is CASSLMILAGGNGANVLTF. Here the CDR3 DNA reads TGTGCCAGCAGCCTAATGATTCTAGCGGGAGGTAATGGGGCCAACGTCCTGACTTTC. The V and J genes are TRBV6-1 and TRBJ2-6, with 11 bases aligning to TRBD2. The germline V gene encodes CDR1 MNHNS and CDR2 SASEGT. The ends lost 6 bases at V and 3 bases at J; junction bases unmatched: 13. The CDR3 runs to 19 residues.

This clonotype was found many times. The rearrangement joins TRBV5-1 to TRBJ1-4, with TRBD1 identical over 7 bases. Losses at the gene ends were 4 bases for V and 0 bases for J; bases not matched to a gene: 3. The CDR3 covers 15 residues. Germline CDR1 is SGHRS and CDR2 is YFSETQ. The CDR3 loop reads CASSTGTATNEKLFF. The DNA of the CDR3 is TGCGCCAGCAGCACCGGGACAGCAACTAATGAAAAACTGTTTTTT.

A few counts support this clonotype. This chain uses TRBV20-1 with TRBJ2-3, with 11 bases fitting TRBD2. Germline values: CDR1 DFQATT, CDR2 SNEGSKA (reference sequence). V dropped 3 bases and J dropped 1; count of bases not matched to a gene: 6. The CDR3 extends over 16 amino acids. CDR3 loop: CSARTSGTLGTDTQYF. In DNA form, the CDR3 reads TGCAGTGCTAGGACTAGCGGGACGTTGGGCACAGATACGCAGTATTTT.

The chain joins TRBV28 to TRBJ2-1; D not resolved. V lost 2 bases and J 0 bases, leaving 11 bases between the germline ends. The CDR3 spans 16 residues. The germline V gene encodes CDR1 MDHEN and CDR2 SYDVKM. CDR3 DNA sequence: TGTGCCAGCAGTTTACTCTGGGGAAGCTCCTACAATGAGCAGTTCTTC. This translates into CASSLLWGSSYNEQFF.

This clonotype was recorded at least ten times. The rearrangement joins TRBV6-5 to TRBJ1-1, with D perhaps matching TRBD1 (6 bases). V gave up 2 bases and J gave up 1 base, with 8 bases separating them. Germline V gene data show CDR1 as MNHEY and CDR2 as SVGAGI. The CDR3 extends over 14 amino acids. The CDR3 DNA reads as TGTGCCAGCAGTTACCTACAGGGGAACACTGAAGCTTTCTTT. Its protein is CASSYLQGNTEAFF.

This clonotype has just a few counts. The chain recombines TRBV3-1 with TRBJ2-2; 8 bases agree with TRBD1. V shed 4 bases, J shed 2 bases, and the junction held 18 bases outside the gene matches. The CDR3 length is 20 residues. CDR1 and CDR2 (germline): LGHDT, YNNKEL (reference sequence). The CDR3 spells CASSRTRAGGSVGNTGELFF. The CDR3, as DNA: TGTGCCAGCAGCCGCACACGGGCAGGGGGCAGCGTGGGAAACACCGGGGAGCTGTTTTTT.

This clonotype has ten or more counts. The V call is TRBV2, the J call TRBJ1-5; D may be TRBD1 (5 bases). CDR1 is SNHLY and CDR2 is FYNNEI in the germline V gene. Trimming removed 0 bases at V and 4 bases at J, with 10 bases between. CDR3 length equals 15 residues. The chain's CDR3 is CASSEAQTENQPQHF. For the CDR3, the DNA is TGTGCCAGCAGTGAAGCGCAGACAGAAAATCAGCCCCAGCATTTT.

The table lists this clonotype with many counts. V is TRBV11-3 and J is TRBJ2-7; D possibly corresponds to TRBD1 (5 bases). V was clipped by 2 bases and J by 0 bases, with 14 bases between them. The germline V gene encodes CDR1 SGHNT and CDR2 YENEEA. The CDR3 runs 16 residues. The CDR3 spells CASSLKGGDSSYEQYF. DNA for the CDR3: TGTGCCAGCAGCTTAAAAGGCGGCGACAGCTCCTACGAGCAGTACTTC.

This clonotype was seen repeatedly, ten times or more. V gene TRBV27 combines with J gene TRBJ2-7, with 7 bases aligning to TRBD1. The CDR3 extends over 14 amino acids. The V and J ends lost 3 bases and 1 base, in that order; junction bases with no gene match: 3. The germline CDR1 and CDR2 sequences are MNHEY and SMNVEV (reference sequence). The CDR3 DNA reads TGTGCCAGCAGTTTCGGACAGGAGTCCTACGAGCAGTACTTC. It codes for CASSFGQESYEQYF.

This clonotype occurred many times. The V gene is TRBV6-1, the J gene TRBJ1-2, with 8 bases identical to TRBD1. The CDR3 covers 13 residues. V trimming: 8 bases; J trimming: 6 bases; junction bases outside the gene matches: 8. Looked up from germline, CDR1 is MNHNS and CDR2 is SASEGT. DNA of the CDR3: TGTGCCAGCCGGGACAGGTTTCGGGATGGCTACACCTTC. Its translation is CASRDRFRDGYTF.

This clonotype was seen ten or more times. The J gene is TRBJ2-1, the V gene TRBV10-3; 12 bases align to TRBD2. J gave up 7 bases and V 7 bases, and 5 bases lay outside the gene matches. Germline assignment: CDR1 ENHRY and CDR2 SYGVKD. The CDR3 has 14 amino acids. The CDR3 here is CAITAGTSGNEQFF. CDR3 sequence (DNA): TGTGCCATCACCGCCGGGACTAGCGGGAATGAGCAGTTCTTC.

This clonotype has a count of ten or more. The chain carries TRBV12-3 or TRBV12-4 and TRBJ2-2; D possibly corresponds to TRBD1 (5 bases). The CDR3 is made up of 15 amino acids. V was clipped by 2 bases and J by 4 bases, with 11 bases between them. In nucleotides, the CDR3 is TGTGCCAGCAGTTTACGACAGAGGAGCACCGGGGAGCTGTTTTTT. Translated, it gives CASSLRQRSTGELFF.

This clonotype was seen at least ten times. CDR3 coding DNA: TGTGCCAGCAGAGCCGGGACGTTAGGATCTGGTGAGCAGTTCTTC. Translation gives CASRAGTLGSGEQFF. The chain combines TRBV28 with TRBJ2-1; either TRBD1 or TRBD2 may supply D (5 bases each). The germline V and J ends were trimmed by 6 bases and 9 bases, with 21 bases remaining between them. Germline CDR1 MDHEN, CDR2 SYDVKM. The CDR3 is made up of 15 amino acids. Using reference TRBV28 and TRBJ2-1 for the parts outside the CDR3, the full variable domain is DVKVTQSSRYLVKRTGEKVFLECVQDMDHENMFWYRQDPGLGLRLIYFSYDVKMKEKGDIPEGYSVSREKKERFSLILESASTNQTSMYLCASRAGTLGSGEQFFGPGTRLTVL.

The genes are TRBV24-1 and TRBJ2-1, with 7 nucleotides matching TRBD2. Germline V gene sequence: CDR1 KGHDR, CDR2 SFDVKD. CDR3 size: 15 residues. V trimming: 4 bases; J trimming: 6 bases; junction bases outside the gene matches: 8. The CDR3 here is CATSDPGGWGNEQFF. CDR3 coding DNA: TGTGCCACCAGTGACCCGGGAGGCTGGGGCAATGAGCAGTTCTTC.

There are many counts of this clonotype. The chain uses TRBV2 and TRBJ2-3, with D perhaps TRBD2 (6 bases). Trimming took off 4 bases at V and 4 bases at J, with 12 bases between the two ends. There are 14 residues in the CDR3. Germline V gene sequence: CDR1 SNHLY, CDR2 FYNNEI. The CDR3 loop is CASSATGVPDTQYF. The CDR3 DNA sequence: TGTGCCAGCAGTGCCACGGGAGTCCCAGATACGCAGTATTTT.

CDR3 DNA sequence: TGCAGTGCTAGAGATCTAGGACAGGCCTTCTACGAGCAGTACTTC. It codes for CSARDLGQAFYEQYF. The chain employs TRBV20-1 and TRBJ2-7; 7 bases line up with TRBD1. The CDR3 is made up of 15 amino acids. Trimming cost V 0 bases and J 3 bases; bases outside gene matches: 8. CDR1 is DFQATT, CDR2 SNEGSKA, per germline (reference sequence).

This clonotype was observed many times. The chain links TRBV20-1 to TRBJ1-6; possible D gene TRBD1, 6 bases. Germline assignment: CDR1 DFQATT and CDR2 SNEGSKA (reference sequence). This CDR3 region has 14 residues. V was cut by 0 bases and J by 7 bases, with 10 bases left in between. As DNA, the CDR3 is TGCAGTGCTAGAGATCAAGGGGGAAATTCACCCCTCCACTTT. This gives the protein CSARDQGGNSPLHF.

This clonotype was detected ten times or more. The chain joins TRBV19 to TRBJ2-1; tentative D call: TRBD2 (6 bases). CDR1 and CDR2 (germline): LNHDA, SQIVND (reference sequence). The CDR3 loop spans 14 amino acids. V lost 8 bases and J lost 4, with 15 bases in between. CDR3 amino acids: CASSPGLEYNEQFF. CDR3 DNA: TGTGCCAGTTCACCGGGACTCGAGTACAATGAGCAGTTCTTC.

This clonotype has ten or more counts. This rearrangement joins TRBV7-8 to TRBJ1-2, with 9 bases fitting TRBD1. Germline lookup yields CDR1 SGHVS and CDR2 FQNEAQ. The trim removed 5 bases at V and 7 bases at J, leaving 8 bases unmatched. The CDR3 contains 14 residues. The CDR3 DNA reads as TGTGCCAGCAGCCGACAGGGGGAGTTGGGTGGCTACACCTTC. As protein: CASSRQGELGGYTF.

The table lists this clonotype with many counts. The chain uses TRBV20-1 and TRBJ2-7, with a tentative D call TRBD2 (6 bases). Trimming left V 4 bases short and J 0 bases short, with 22 bases between. Germline V lookup: CDR1 DFQATT, CDR2 SNEGSKA (reference sequence). CDR3 length: 17 residues. This CDR3 reads CSATYRNAGPSSYEQYF. The CDR3, as DNA: TGCAGTGCTACCTACAGGAATGCGGGACCCAGCTCCTACGAGCAGTACTTC.